The 27 T cell receptor beta chains below were found in one sample sequenced in a study of beta chain features in type 1 diabetes. Every isolated RNA sample was fully reverse transcribed, so sequencing captured expressed TCRB transcripts. The method was immunoSEQ multiplex PCR; TCRdb's version includes in-frame clones alone and lacks a portion of them. In the table there are a few hundred thousand clones, about 15% of which are singletons. The sample taken for sequencing was naive CD4+ T cells from blood. The receptors derive from a man aged 30 to 45 in good health.

This clone was recorded a few times. The chain employs TRBV20-1 and TRBJ1-2; D is uncertain. Between the trimmed V and J ends, which lost 3 bases and 4 bases, there was a span of 6 bases. Germline V gene lookup returns CDR1 DFQATT and CDR2 SNEGSKA (reference sequence). The CDR3 runs to 11 residues. In DNA, the CDR3 is TGCAGTGCTAGCCCCAGCTATGGCTACACCTTC. It is translated as CSASPSYGYTF.

The chain carries TRBV28 and TRBJ2-7, with D unclear. Germline V gene data show CDR1 as MDHEN and CDR2 as SYDVKM. This CDR3 comprises 17 residues. V shed 2 bases and J shed 5 bases, with 22 bases lying between them. Written as DNA, the CDR3 is TGTGCCAGCAGTTTAGCAGAGATGGTGGCAGGTGGGGACGAGCAGTACTTC. Translating gives CASSLAEMVAGGDEQYF.

This clone was seen a handful of times. The chain employs TRBV6-5 and TRBJ1-2; D perhaps matches TRBD1 (6 bases). The V gene lost 5 bases and the J gene lost 4 bases, with 14 bases spanning the gap. Germline V gene sequence: CDR1 MNHEY, CDR2 SVGAGI. The CDR3 length is 14 residues. CDR3 sequence (DNA): TGTGCCAGCAGTCCCCCCTCAGGGGCCTATGGCTACACCTTC. This codes for CASSPPSGAYGYTF.

This clone was found a few times. V usage is TRBV4-3 and J usage is TRBJ2-3; the D gene is possibly TRBD2 (5 bases). There are 17 residues in the CDR3. Germline CDR1 is LGHNA and CDR2 is YSLEER. The V gene lost 4 bases and the J gene lost 0 bases, with 17 bases spanning the gap. Here the CDR3 reads CASSREPLGGSTDTQYF. The CDR3 bases are TGCGCCAGCAGCCGAGAGCCCCTAGGCGGGAGCACAGATACGCAGTATTTT.

The V call is TRBV5-6, the J call TRBJ1-5; D ambiguous. Trimming stripped 0 bases from V and 5 bases from J, with 9 bases between. The CDR3 is 14 amino acids. The germline CDR1 and CDR2 sequences are SGHDT and YYEEEE. CDR3 in DNA: TGTGCCAGCAGCTTGGCGCCAGTGGATCAGCCCCAGCATTTT. The encoded protein is CASSLAPVDQPQHF. Filled out from reference TRBV5-6 and TRBJ1-5, the complete variable domain reads DAGVTQSPTHLIKTRGQQVTLRCSPKSGHDTVSWYQQALGQGPQFIFQYYEEEERQRGNFPDRFSGHQFPNYSSELNVNALLLGDSALYLCASSLAPVDQPQHFGDGTRLSIL.

V gene TRBV18 combines with J gene TRBJ1-2; no clear D. Germline V gene sequence: CDR1 KGHSH, CDR2 LQKENI. Trimming removed 3 bases at V and 3 bases at J, with 8 bases between. The CDR3 contains 13 residues. The CDR3 DNA reads as TGTGCCAGCTCACCGCCCCAAGACTATGGCTACACCTTC. Its protein is CASSPPQDYGYTF.

The chain combines TRBV5-1 with TRBJ1-3; D is ambiguous. V lost 0 bases and J lost 0, with 7 bases in between. Germline V gene sequence: CDR1 SGHRS, CDR2 YFSETQ. The CDR3 spans 15 residues. CDR3 sequence (DNA): TGCGCCAGCAGCTTGGGTCATGGCTCTGGAAACACCATATATTTT. It specifies CASSLGHGSGNTIYF.

This clone appeared many times. The chain couples TRBV7-9 to TRBJ2-1; the D is unclear. This CDR3 has 12 amino acids. Trimming pared 6 bases from V and 12 bases from J, leaving 15 bases between. Germline V gene lookup returns CDR1 SEHNR and CDR2 FQNEAQ (reference sequence). CDR3 DNA: TGTGCCAGCAGTTCGACAACGGAATGGCAGTTCTTC. This encodes CASSSTTEWQFF.

This sequence joins TRBV29-1 and TRBJ1-2, with TRBD1 identical over 8 bases. Germline values: CDR1 SQVTM, CDR2 ANQGSEA. This CDR3 is 15 amino acids long. J lost 7 bases, V lost 6 bases, and 16 bases had no gene match. The CDR3 DNA reads TGCAGCGTCAGACCGACAGGGGTTGTTATAAGTGGCTACACCTTC. This gives the protein CSVRPTGVVISGYTF.

The chain employs TRBV29-1 and TRBJ1-2; 10 nucleotides line up with TRBD1. This CDR3 has 15 residues. After removal of 1 base from V and 6 bases from J, the junction contained 8 bases not matched to a gene. The germline V gene encodes CDR1 SQVTM and CDR2 ANQGSEA. CDR3 loop: CSVEGDRGLRDGYTF. In DNA, the CDR3 is TGCAGCGTTGAAGGAGACAGGGGGCTGAGGGATGGCTACACCTTC. The variable domain in full, with the rest retrieved from reference TRBV29-1 and TRBJ1-2, is SAVISQKPSRDICQRGTSLTIQCQVDSQVTMMFWYRQQPGQSLTLIATANQGSEATYESGFVIDKFPISRPNLTFSTLTVSNMSPEDSSIYLCSVEGDRGLRDGYTFGSGTRLTVV.

V and J are TRBV9 and TRBJ2-5, with D unresolved. Germline V CDR1 and CDR2: SGDLS, YYNGEE. The CDR3 runs to 13 residues. Trimming stripped 4 bases from V and 4 bases from J, with 11 bases between. The CDR3 coding sequence is TGTGCCAGCAGCTCCCGGCTCGGAGAGACCCAGTACTTC. Its protein is CASSSRLGETQYF.

The J gene is TRBJ2-4, the V gene TRBV27; TRBD1 agrees at 9 bases. This CDR3 has 16 residues. Germline V lookup: CDR1 MNHEY, CDR2 SMNVEV (reference sequence). V lost 6 bases and J lost 1; bases outside the gene matches: 7. The CDR3 reads CASSSPGQGAKNIQYF. CDR3 DNA: TGTGCCAGCAGCTCTCCGGGACAGGGCGCCAAAAACATTCAGTACTTC.

This clone was seen more than once but under ten times. CDR3 sequence (DNA): TGCGCCAGCAGCCAAGGAACAGGCCTCCCTTATGGCTACACCTTC. The encoded protein is CASSQGTGLPYGYTF. The V gene is TRBV4-3, the J gene TRBJ1-2; TRBD1 is a possible D gene (5 bases). The V gene's germline CDR1 is LGHNA and CDR2 YSLEER. This CDR3 has 15 amino acids. V dropped 1 base and J dropped 5 bases, with 14 bases sitting between them.

This clone turned up a few times. The CDR3: CASSLGVRGQTQYF. The CDR3 bases are TGTGCCAGCAGCTTAGGGGTGCGGGGCCAGACCCAGTACTTC. This chain joins TRBV7-2 and TRBJ2-5; a possible D gene is TRBD2 (6 bases). Between the trimmed V and J ends, which lost 1 base and 6 bases, there was a span of 12 bases. CDR3 length: 14 amino acids. Looked up from germline, CDR1 is SGHTA and CDR2 is FQGNSA.

This clone has only a few counts. The V call is TRBV18, the J call TRBJ2-4; unclear D gene. Germline V gives CDR1 KGHSH, CDR2 LQKENI. This CDR3 is 13 amino acids long. Deletions cut 0 bases from V and 5 bases from J, with 5 bases between. The CDR3 nucleotides read TGTGCCAGCTCACCACCTTCCCAAAACATTCAGTACTTC. Its translation: CASSPPSQNIQYF. The full variable domain, with the rest looked up from reference TRBV18 and TRBJ2-4, is NAGVMQNPRHLVRRRGQEARLRCSPMKGHSHVYWYRQLPEEGLKFMVYLQKENIIDESGMPKERFSAEFPKEGPSILRIQQVVRGDSAAYFCASSPPSQNIQYFGAGTRLSVL.

The gene calls are TRBV30 and TRBJ2-6; D perhaps matches TRBD2 (6 bases). This CDR3 is built from 14 residues. Trimming left V 3 bases short and J 4 bases short, with 10 bases between. CDR1 is GTSNPN and CDR2 is SVGIG in the germline V gene (reference sequence). The CDR3 loop is CAWSRRAGANVLTF. CDR3 sequence (DNA): TGTGCCTGGAGCCGGAGGGCCGGGGCCAACGTCCTGACTTTC.

This clone has more than one count but fewer than ten. The rearrangement uses TRBV28 and TRBJ2-7; 8 bases match TRBD2. Germline lookup yields CDR1 MDHEN and CDR2 SYDVKM. The V and J ends lost 5 bases and 1 base, in that order; junction bases with no gene match: 4. This CDR3 contains 14 residues. This CDR3 is CASSPLAGSYEQYV. The DNA for the CDR3 is TGTGCCAGCAGTCCATTAGCGGGGTCCTACGAGCAGTACGTC.

A few counts support this clone. The V gene is TRBV9, the J gene TRBJ2-3; D is unresolved. This CDR3 comprises 13 residues. Trimming removed 1 base from V and 6 bases from J, with 9 bases in between. CDR1 and CDR2 (germline): SGDLS, YYNGEE. The CDR3 sequence: CASSVRTHDTQYF. The CDR3, as DNA: TGTGCCAGCAGCGTACGAACGCACGATACGCAGTATTTT.

This rearrangement joins TRBV9 to TRBJ2-1; a possible D gene is TRBD1 (6 bases). This CDR3 is built from 15 residues. The V end lost 3 bases, the J end lost 5 bases, and 15 bases lay between the germline ends. Germline lookup yields CDR1 SGDLS and CDR2 YYNGEE. The CDR3 region has the DNA TGTGCCAGCAGCGCCGAAGGGACACAAGACAATGAGCAGTTCTTC. This codes for CASSAEGTQDNEQFF.

CDR3 sequence (DNA): TGTGCCAGCAGTGTTGGAGGGCAGGCTAATGAAAAACTGTTTTTT. Residues: CASSVGGQANEKLFF. The chain recombines TRBV2 with TRBJ1-4; D is ambiguous. CDR1 is SNHLY and CDR2 is FYNNEI in the germline V gene. The CDR3 is 15 amino acids. The V end lost 4 bases, the J end lost 3 bases, and 12 bases lay between the germline ends.

This clone was seen more than once but under ten times. This could be a read error, since a much larger clone is one nucleotide away. The same CDR3 is also encoded by other DNA sequences in this sample. V and J are TRBV11-3 and TRBJ2-5; no reliable D call. Germline CDR1 and CDR2: SGHNT and YENEEA. V lost 3 bases and J lost 5, with 4 bases in between. The length of the CDR3 is 11 residues. The CDR3 nucleotides read TGTGCCAGCAGCTTGAGGGAGACCCAGTACTTC. Translating gives CASSLRETQYF.

The V call is TRBV18, the J call TRBJ1-1; no reliable D call. Trimming shortened V by 5 bases and J by 1 base, and 8 bases separated the two germline ends. In germline, CDR1 is KGHSH, CDR2 LQKENI. The length of the CDR3 is 13 residues. The CDR3 region has the DNA TGTGCCAGCTCAGCAACAGCGAACACTGAAGCTTTCTTT. Translating gives CASSATANTEAFF.

The chain recombines TRBV9 with TRBJ1-5, with a weak D call TRBD1 (5 bases). The V end lost 4 bases, the J end lost 2 bases, and 13 bases lay between the germline ends. The germline V gene has CDR1 SGDLS and CDR2 YYNGEE. The CDR3 is 15 amino acids. The DNA for the CDR3 is TGTGCCAGCAGCCTCTCGGGGGGAGGCAATCAGCCCCAGCATTTT. It translates to CASSLSGGGNQPQHF.

This clone turned up a few times. The chain joins TRBV29-1 to TRBJ2-1; D is perhaps TRBD1 or TRBD2 (5 bases each). With 4 bases removed from V and 9 bases from J, the gap between germline ends came to 19 bases. The germline gives CDR1 SQVTM, CDR2 ANQGSEA. The CDR3 covers 14 residues. The CDR3 coding sequence is TGCAGCGTTGTCCTGGGACCGCGGGTCAGTGAGCAGTTCTTC. This sequence encodes CSVVLGPRVSEQFF.

The V gene is TRBV25-1, the J gene TRBJ2-5; TRBD1 aligns across 8 bases. The germline V gene has CDR1 MGHDK and CDR2 SYGVNS. The CDR3 extends over 16 amino acids. V lost 5 bases, J lost 4 bases, and 12 bases stayed unmatched. CDR3: CASSPGGMEGTETQYF. In DNA form, the CDR3 reads TGTGCCAGCAGTCCAGGGGGCATGGAGGGGACAGAGACCCAGTACTTC.

This clone has more than one count but fewer than ten. The chain employs TRBV10-3 and TRBJ1-2; D call uncertain. Trimming removed 4 bases from V and 8 bases from J, with 14 bases in between. This CDR3 is 13 amino acids long. Germline CDR1 reads ENHRY; CDR2 reads SYGVKD. CDR3 DNA sequence: TGTGCCATCAGTGCCACCGACCTGAGAGGCTACACCTTC. It is translated as CAISATDLRGYTF.

This clone was observed a handful of times. The CDR3 is CASSQVKVTGANVLTF. CDR3 nucleotides: TGCGCCAGCAGCCAAGTGAAGGTTACTGGGGCCAACGTCCTGACTTTC. The chain links TRBV4-1 to TRBJ2-6; D gene ambiguous. Germline-derived CDR1 and CDR2 are MGHRA and YSYEKL. The CDR3 extends over 16 amino acids. Between the trimmed V and J ends, which lost 1 base and 2 bases, there was a span of 9 bases.